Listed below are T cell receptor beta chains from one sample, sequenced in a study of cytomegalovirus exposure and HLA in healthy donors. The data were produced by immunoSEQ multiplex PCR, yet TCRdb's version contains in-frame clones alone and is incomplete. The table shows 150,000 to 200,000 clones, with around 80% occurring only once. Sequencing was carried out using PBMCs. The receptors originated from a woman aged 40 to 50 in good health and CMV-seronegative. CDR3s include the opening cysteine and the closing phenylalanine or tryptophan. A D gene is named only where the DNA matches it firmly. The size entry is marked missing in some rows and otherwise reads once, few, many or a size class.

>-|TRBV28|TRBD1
CASSQTGGYGYTF
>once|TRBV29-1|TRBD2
CSVGELGGGYEQYF
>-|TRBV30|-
CAWTGYLGTEAFF
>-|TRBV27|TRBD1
CASSSREGGFEKLFF
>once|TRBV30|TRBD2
CAWSVVAGGGEQYF
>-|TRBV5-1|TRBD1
CASSLHGTGAYEQYF
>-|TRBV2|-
CASSEGQHNQPQHF
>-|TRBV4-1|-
CASSQVYSDTQYF
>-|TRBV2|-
CASYLEVAQYF
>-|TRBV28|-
CASSLRPGLPSYQETQYF
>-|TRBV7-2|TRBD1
CASSPWTGGFRTEAFF
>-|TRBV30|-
CAWNGGDTGELFF
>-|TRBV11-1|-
CASSSGRGNTGELFF
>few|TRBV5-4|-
CASSSRLFPGPYEQYF
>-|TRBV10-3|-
CATGDNEQFF
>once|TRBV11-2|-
CASSFSGEAFF
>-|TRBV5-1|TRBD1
CASSIDRDEAFF
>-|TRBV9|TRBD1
CASSPQTGFTEAFF
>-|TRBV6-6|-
CASSYSGGNQPQHF
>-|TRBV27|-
CASIKPGSMNTEAFF
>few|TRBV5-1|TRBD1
CASSPGTGPGANVLTF
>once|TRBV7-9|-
CASTTGLNTEAFF
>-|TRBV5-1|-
CASSFNQGPYNEQFF
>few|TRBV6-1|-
CASSATYSNQPQHF
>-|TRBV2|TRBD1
CASSDRGRETTQYF
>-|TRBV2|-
CASGGELNTEAFF
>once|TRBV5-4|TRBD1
CASSVQGVLSGNTIYF
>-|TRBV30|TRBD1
CACTTGGSSPLHF
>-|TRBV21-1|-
CASSKEGTRRGYTF
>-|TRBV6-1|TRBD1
CASREGQRINYGYTF
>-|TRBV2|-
CASSELYTQYF